The 11 T cell receptor beta chains in this list originate from one sample, sequenced in a study of shared clonotypes between healthy human individuals. Repertoires were generated with immunoSEQ multiplex PCR, while TCRdb's copy carries only in-frame clones and drops some. The data show more than 2,000,000 clones, around nine tenths seen once. The sequenced material came from naive CD4+ T cells sorted from blood. Subset: CD45RA+ positively selected. These receptors all stem from a young man in good health.

V and J are TRBV6-4 and TRBJ1-2; D is perhaps TRBD1 (6 bases). V was pared by 7 bases and J by 0 bases, with 15 bases between. The CDR3 totals 15 residues. CDR1 and CDR2 (germline): MRHNA, SNTAGT. CDR3 protein: CASTRTGLANYGYTF. The CDR3 coding sequence is TGTGCCAGCACGCGCACAGGGTTAGCTAACTATGGCTACACCTTC.

This clone came up once. The V call is TRBV15, the J call TRBJ2-3; TRBD1 is a possible D gene (6 bases). Trimming removed 7 bases from V and 0 bases from J, with 14 bases in between. CDR1 LNHNV and CDR2 YYDKDF come from the germline V gene (reference sequence). The CDR3 has 15 amino acids. The CDR3 region has the DNA TGTGCCACCATCCCGGACAGTACTAGCACAGATACGCAGTATTTT. It codes for CATIPDSTSTDTQYF.

The rearrangement links TRBV5-6 to TRBJ1-1, with D maybe TRBD1 (6 bases). Between the trimmed V and J ends, which lost 1 base and 2 bases, there was a span of 9 bases. The CDR3 length is 14 residues. Germline CDR1 and CDR2: SGHDT and YYEEEE. CDR3 coding DNA: TGTGCCAGCAGCTTGCGGGACACCAACACTGAAGCTTTCTTT. Amino acid sequence: CASSLRDTNTEAFF.

This clone was recorded only once. The V call is TRBV5-1, the J call TRBJ2-5, with 9 bases identical to TRBD2. With 4 bases clipped from V and 1 base from J, the junction kept 8 bases outside the gene matches. This CDR3 spans 16 amino acids. Germline V gene sequence: CDR1 SGHRS, CDR2 YFSETQ. The CDR3, as DNA: TGCGCCAGCAGCGAGCAGCTAGCGGGGATCCAAGAGACCCAGTACTTC. Translation: CASSEQLAGIQETQYF.

The chain is built from TRBV4-2 and TRBJ1-1; 8 bases map to TRBD1. The CDR3 runs 15 residues. The V gene's germline CDR1 is LGHNA and CDR2 YNFKEQ. The V and J ends lost 3 bases and 6 bases, in that order; junction bases with no gene match: 9. CDR3 sequence reads: CASSQEDRERSEAFF. DNA for the CDR3: TGTGCCAGCAGCCAGGAGGACAGGGAGAGGTCTGAAGCTTTCTTT.

The J gene is TRBJ2-3, the V gene TRBV14, with TRBD1 matching 8 bases. The V gene end was trimmed by 5 bases and the J gene end by 0 bases; junction bases not matched to a gene: 7. CDR1 is SGHDN, CDR2 FVKESK, per germline. This CDR3 has 16 amino acids. As DNA, the CDR3 is TGTGCCAGCAGCGATCGGACAGGGCTTAGCACAGATACGCAGTATTTT. It specifies CASSDRTGLSTDTQYF.

This clone was observed once. The genes are TRBV28 and TRBJ2-1, with D tentatively TRBD2 (6 bases). The CDR3 extends over 16 amino acids. Trimming took off 3 bases at V and 4 bases at J, with 16 bases between the two ends. CDR1 and CDR2 from the germline V gene are MDHEN and SYDVKM. As DNA, the CDR3 is TGTGCCAGCAGTTTTACTGGGCGGGGTAGGTACAATGAGCAGTTCTTC. Translated, it gives CASSFTGRGRYNEQFF.

The gene calls are TRBV19 and TRBJ2-7, with D possibly being TRBD1 (6 bases). With 6 bases removed from V and 0 bases from J, the gap between germline ends came to 21 bases. CDR3 length: 17 amino acids. Germline CDR1 is LNHDA and CDR2 is SQIVND (reference sequence). CDR3 sequence (DNA): TGTGCCAGTAGGGGCAGCGGCAGGGGCACCCACTCCTACGAGCAGTACTTC. It codes for CASRGSGRGTHSYEQYF.

In regard to this clone: The conserved closing phenylalanine or tryptophan is absent in this CDR3, likely reflecting a read error. No DNA is shown, since the ends of the CDR3 on it are uncertain; the CDR3 is the one TCRdb lists. This chain uses TRBV6-5 with TRBJ2-7; the table's D gene call, TRBD2, was not cross checked with the DNA. The germline gives CDR1 MNHEY, CDR2 SVGAGI. The CDR3 spans 13 amino acids, including both terminal residues. This chain's CDR3 is CASSRGLAGEAVL.

This clone was seen a handful of times. The CDR3 sequence: CAWSVGGTREKLFF. The CDR3 region has the DNA TGTGCCTGGAGTGTGGGTGGGACACGCGAAAAACTGTTTTTT. The chain joins TRBV30 to TRBJ1-4, with a weak D call TRBD1 (6 bases). Trimming took 0 bases from V and 8 from J, leaving 13 bases between them. The germline V gene has CDR1 GTSNPN and CDR2 SVGIG (reference sequence). The CDR3 is 14 residues long.

This chain connects TRBV14 to TRBJ1-2, with D perhaps matching TRBD1 (5 bases). The CDR3 has 14 amino acids. V lost 1 base, J lost 8 bases, and 14 bases lay in between. CDR1 is SGHDN and CDR2 is FVKESK in the germline V gene. CDR3 DNA sequence: TGTGCCAGCAGCCAAGTTGGCCAGGGTAACGGCTACACCTTC. Its translation: CASSQVGQGNGYTF.